The sequence of this T cell receptor (beta chain) was determined in a study of cytomegalovirus exposure and HLA in healthy donors. V shed 7 bases and J 7 bases; nucleotides not matched to a gene: 8. The CDR3 extends over 14 amino acids. Germline V gene data show CDR1 as ENHRY and CDR2 as SYGVKD. The PCR made use of 60 Vbeta and 13 Jbeta primers. Sequencing used immunoSEQ multiplex PCR; TCRdb keeps in-frame clones, though not all of them. Altogether 65,000 to 90,000 clones are present, roughly 70% being singletons, with the ten largest covering around 2.8%. Points on this clone: The antigen is unknown.

Study-level results: Among TCR beta chains, those listed as cytomegalovirus-associated numbered under 200. It was confirmed in vitro that a few of the CMV-associated chains were specific for CMV antigens.

The TCR was taken from a man aged 35 to 55 in good health and CMV-seronegative. Input material: PBMCs. The chain recombines TRBV10-3 with TRBJ2-1; 9 bases are a match to TRBD2. The CDR3 protein is CAITPRGGSNEQFF. Written as DNA, the CDR3 is TGTGCCATCACTCCGCGGGGGGGCAGTAATGAGCAGTTCTTC.